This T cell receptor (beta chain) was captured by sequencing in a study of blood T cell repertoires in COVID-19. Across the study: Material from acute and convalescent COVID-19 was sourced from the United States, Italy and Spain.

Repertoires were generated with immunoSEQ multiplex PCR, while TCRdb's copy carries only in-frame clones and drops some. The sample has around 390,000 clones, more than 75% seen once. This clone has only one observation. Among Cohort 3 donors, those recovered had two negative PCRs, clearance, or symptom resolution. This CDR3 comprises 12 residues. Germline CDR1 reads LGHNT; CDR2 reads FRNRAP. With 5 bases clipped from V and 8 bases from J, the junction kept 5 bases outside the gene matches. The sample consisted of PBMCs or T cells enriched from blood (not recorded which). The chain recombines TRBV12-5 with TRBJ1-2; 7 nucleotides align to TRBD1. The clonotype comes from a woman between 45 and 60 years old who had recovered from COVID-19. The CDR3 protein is CASGTGVWGYTF. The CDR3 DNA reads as TGTGCTAGTGGTACAGGGGTGTGGGGCTACACCTTC.